This entry lists 12 T cell receptor beta chains sequenced from one sample in a study of blood T cell repertoires in COVID-19. The method was immunoSEQ multiplex PCR; TCRdb's version includes in-frame clones alone and lacks a portion of them. The sample lists hundreds of thousands of clones; about 84% were seen once. Specimen: PBMCs or T cells enriched from blood (not recorded which). Every receptor here comes from a woman between 45 and 65 years old who had recovered from COVID-19.

This sequence joins TRBV19 and TRBJ1-2; D remains ambiguous. CDR3 length equals 14 residues. V lost 0 bases, J lost 4 bases, and 9 bases lay in between. Germline lookup yields CDR1 LNHDA and CDR2 SQIVND (reference sequence). This chain's CDR3 is CASSIDGRRYGYTF. The CDR3 region has the DNA TGTGCCAGTAGTATAGATGGCAGGCGCTATGGCTACACCTTC. Drawing the rest from reference TRBV19 and TRBJ1-2, the complete variable domain is DGGITQSPKYLFRKEGQNVTLSCEQNLNHDAMYWYRQDPGQGLRLIYYSQIVNDFQKGDIAEGYSVSREKKESFPLTVTSAQKNPTAFYLCASSIDGRRYGYTFGSGTRLTVV.

The chain employs TRBV4-3 and TRBJ2-2; possibly TRBD2 for D (5 bases). There are 15 residues in the CDR3. With 0 bases removed from V and 1 base from J, the gap between germline ends came to 6 bases. CDR1 and CDR2 from the germline V gene are LGHNA and YSLEER. CDR3 residues: CASSQEGRNTGELFF. DNA for the CDR3: TGCGCCAGCAGCCAAGAGGGGAGGAACACCGGGGAGCTGTTTTTT.

The chain is built from TRBV15 and TRBJ2-1; perhaps TRBD2 as D (6 bases). The CDR3 loop spans 16 amino acids. From germline, CDR1 is LNHNV and CDR2 YYDKDF (reference sequence). Between the trimmed V and J ends, which lost 5 bases and 3 bases, there was a span of 17 bases. The CDR3 coding sequence is TGTGCCACCAGCCCTACGGGCGGGAACCACTACAATGAGCAGTTCTTC. Amino acid sequence: CATSPTGGNHYNEQFF.

V gene TRBV19 combines with J gene TRBJ1-5; 7 nucleotides line up with TRBD1. Unmatched junction bases numbered 4, after V lost 3 bases and J lost 5 bases. The germline V gene has CDR1 LNHDA and CDR2 SQIVND (reference sequence). CDR3 length: 14 residues. The CDR3 reads CASSIFTGDQPQHF. The CDR3 region has the DNA TGTGCCAGTAGTATTTTTACAGGGGATCAGCCCCAGCATTTT.

This CDR3 reads CASSPAGTGLPTEAFF. CDR3 DNA: TGTGCCAGCAGCCCCGCCGGGACAGGCCTTCCCACTGAAGCTTTCTTT. This rearrangement joins TRBV7-9 to TRBJ1-1; 8 bases align to TRBD1. CDR1 SEHNR and CDR2 FQNEAQ come from the germline V gene (reference sequence). The J segment lost 4 bases and the V segment lost 5 bases, leaving 12 bases of the junction unmatched. The CDR3 is made up of 16 amino acids. Drawing the rest from reference TRBV7-9 and TRBJ1-1, the complete variable domain is DTGVSQNPRHKITKRGQNVTFRCDPISEHNRLYWYRQTLGQGPEFLTYFQNEAQLEKSRLLSDRFSAERPKGSFSTLEIQRTEQGDSAMYLCASSPAGTGLPTEAFFGQGTRLTVV.

The chain recombines TRBV28 with TRBJ1-4; D uncertain. Looked up from germline, CDR1 is MDHEN and CDR2 is SYDVKM. Trimming cost V 5 bases and J 8 bases, with 18 bases left between them. The CDR3 runs 15 residues. CDR3 nucleotides: TGTGCCAGCAGTCCCTCCCGTCCAGGTGGGGAAAAACTGTTTTTT. It codes for CASSPSRPGGEKLFF.

This clone was counted only a few times. The V call is TRBV9, the J call TRBJ2-7; 9 bases are shared with TRBD1. CDR1 is SGDLS and CDR2 is YYNGEE in the germline V gene. V was clipped by 0 bases and J by 4 bases; unmatched bases: 5. The CDR3 length is 15 residues. CDR3 protein: CASSVAGTGMYEQYF. The CDR3 nucleotides read TGTGCCAGCAGCGTAGCCGGGACAGGGATGTACGAGCAGTACTTC. Supplemented by reference TRBV9 and TRBJ2-7, the full variable domain reads DSGVTQTPKHLITATGQRVTLRCSPRSGDLSVYWYQQSLDQGLQFLIQYYNGEERAKGNILERFSAQQFPDLHSELNLSSLELGDSALYFCASSVAGTGMYEQYFGPGTRLTVT.

This clone is a singleton in its sample. V is TRBV7-9 and J is TRBJ2-3; 8 positions match TRBD1. The J segment lost 4 bases and the V segment lost 3 bases, leaving 3 bases of the junction unmatched. CDR1 is SEHNR and CDR2 is FQNEAQ in the germline V gene (reference sequence). The CDR3 is made up of 14 amino acids. The DNA of the CDR3 is TGTGCCAGCAGCTTGACAGGGGTGGCAGATACGCAGTATTTT. Amino acids: CASSLTGVADTQYF.

The V call is TRBV6-2 or TRBV6-3, the J call TRBJ2-7; 7 bases line up with TRBD2. V trimming: 6 bases; J trimming: 9 bases; junction bases outside the gene matches: 11. The CDR3 contains 13 residues. Germline V gene data show CDR1 as MNHEY and CDR2 as SVGEGT. CDR3 sequence (DNA): TGTGCCAGCAGCGGAGGGACTATCTCCGGGCAGTACTTC. Translating gives CASSGGTISGQYF.

As DNA, the CDR3 is TGTGCCAGCAGCATGCCTCTAGCGGGGCACAATGAGCAGTTCTTC. Translating it yields CASSMPLAGHNEQFF. The chain uses TRBV7-2 and TRBJ2-1; the match to TRBD2 covers 9 bases. Germline V CDR1 and CDR2: SGHTA, FQGNSA. V lost 5 bases and J lost 5; bases outside the gene matches: 7. The CDR3 is 15 residues long.

This chain links TRBV27 with TRBJ2-7, with a weak D call TRBD1 (5 bases). There are 13 residues in the CDR3. Trimming took off 2 bases at V and 5 bases at J, with 10 bases between the two ends. Germline V lookup: CDR1 MNHEY, CDR2 SMNVEV (reference sequence). CDR3 in amino acids: CASSLGRVNEQYF. In nucleotides, the CDR3 is TGTGCCAGCAGTTTAGGCAGGGTCAACGAGCAGTACTTC.

The chain uses TRBV14 and TRBJ2-5, with D perhaps matching TRBD2 (6 bases). The V end was cut by 0 bases, the J end by 5 bases, with 10 bases between. The V gene's germline CDR1 is SGHDN and CDR2 FVKESK. CDR3 length equals 14 residues. The CDR3, as DNA: TGTGCCAGCAGCCAAGAGCGTGCGGGGGAGACCCAGTACTTC. It is translated as CASSQERAGETQYF.